This is a list of T cell receptor beta chains from one sample in a study of siplizumab effects on memory and regulatory T cells. Produced via immunoSEQ multiplex PCR; TCRdb's table is partial and in-frame only. This sample has some 100,000 clones, with around 93% found just once. The source material was non-Treg CD4+ T cells sorted from blood. These receptors originate from a human donor in good health. Each CDR3 is given without its conserved first and last residue. The order of the fields is J gene, V gene, CDR3 length, D gene, CDR3 protein. The D gene is left open where the match is weak.

>TRBJ2-7|TRBV29-1|14|TRBD2
SVETSGRANKYEQY
>TRBJ2-1|TRBV9|13|TRBD2
ASSVGPWEGNEQF
>TRBJ2-7|TRBV5-6|12|.
ASSTEDSNYEQY
>TRBJ1-1|TRBV5-6|12|.
ASSLEAGMTEAF
>TRBJ2-3|TRBV6-1|12|.
ASRPAGATDTQY
>TRBJ1-2|TRBV6-6|12|.
ASRFRVSEGGYT
>TRBJ2-3|TRBV6-6|13|TRBD2
ASSFLAGVTDTQY
>TRBJ1-1|TRBV19|13|.
ASSITGVQNTEAF
>TRBJ1-5|TRBV27|14|TRBD1
ASSLSGTGRTQPQH
>TRBJ2-2|TRBV19|10|.
AALQGTGELF
>TRBJ2-5|TRBV6-5|12|.
ASSYDRQQETQY
>TRBJ1-1|TRBV18|15|.
ASSPLGGRGRNTEAF
>TRBJ2-4|TRBV11-2|13|TRBD2
ASSVTSGSTNIQY
>TRBJ2-7|TRBV11-1|13|TRBD1
ASSLAAGRGYEQY
>TRBJ2-7|TRBV27|12|TRBD1
ASSFGDRAYEQY
>TRBJ2-5|TRBV7-9|12|.
ASSSQGGKETQY
>TRBJ2-7|TRBV6-5|11|.
ASSIGGNYEQY
>TRBJ2-7|TRBV5-4|12|.
ASSLEAQSYEQY
>TRBJ1-4|TRBV27|13|.
ASSLSVLRGEKLF
>TRBJ1-3|TRBV27|14|TRBD1
ASSSLQGSSGNTIY
>TRBJ1-1|TRBV7-3|13|TRBD1
ASSQNGQGDTEAF
>TRBJ2-1|TRBV27|14|TRBD2
ASHHGGLAVFNEQF
>TRBJ2-2|TRBV15|14|TRBD1
ATSRGTGGTTGELF
>TRBJ2-4|TRBV7-9|12|TRBD1
ASSLSGGADIQY
>TRBJ2-7|TRBV11-2|13|TRBD2
ASSLGLAGVLEQY
>TRBJ2-5|TRBV6-4|12|TRBD2
ASSVRSGGETQY
>TRBJ1-5|TRBV7-9|12|.
ASSLDFSNQPQH
>TRBJ1-2|TRBV19|13|.
ASSIVRGSNYGYT
>TRBJ1-1|TRBV14|11|.
ASSYDRGTEAF
>TRBJ1-1|TRBV19|12|.
ASSGVHMNTEAF
>TRBJ2-6|TRBV18|18|TRBD1
ASSPLISGGTSSGANVLT
>TRBJ2-2|TRBV7-7|12|TRBD1
ASSPGQAAGELF
>TRBJ1-1|TRBV20-1|9|.
SATLGRVIF
>TRBJ1-2|TRBV28|11|.
ASSLRGRNGYT
>TRBJ1-1|TRBV5-1|14|.
ASSLGGSDAKAEAF
>TRBJ2-5|TRBV30|11|.
AFQLGGRETQY
>TRBJ2-4|TRBV29-1|17|TRBD2
SVEAHGGGISKAKNIQY
>TRBJ1-1|TRBV19|12|.
ASRKQGRHTEAF
>TRBJ2-5|TRBV5-1|12|TRBD2
ASSPTSGQETQY
>TRBJ2-3|TRBV19|15|.
ASSATGEIPNTDTQY
>TRBJ2-7|TRBV4-2|10|TRBD1
AAGQGVYEQY
>TRBJ2-2|TRBV28|12|.
AGHGRANTGELF
>TRBJ2-5|TRBV2|11|.
ASTFPAGETQY
>TRBJ2-3|TRBV7-2|12|.
ASRRRQVTDTQY
>TRBJ2-2|TRBV10-1|13|.
ASSSTDSNTGELF
>TRBJ2-3|TRBV19|12|TRBD2
ASRAGTNTDTQY
>TRBJ1-1|TRBV5-4|10|.
ASSFPNTEAF
>TRBJ2-7|TRBV6-6|12|TRBD2
ASKRPAGGGEQY
>TRBJ2-3|TRBV21-1|15|.
ASSKGRLAGGANTQY
>TRBJ2-5|TRBV19|10|.
ASSTSRETQY
>TRBJ2-2|TRBV6-1|13|.
ATPWAVGNTGELF